Following are 25 T cell receptor beta chains from one sample sequenced in a study of early T cells in non-severe SARS-CoV-2 infection. TCRdb independently ran MiXCR on the 5' RACE reads; one entry per CDR3 protein. The sample consists of tens of thousands of distinct CDR3 sequences, under 4.5% of them appearing once. The sequenced material came from whole blood. The receptors were gathered from an adult who was a healthcare worker with PCR-confirmed SARS-CoV-2 infection or an uninfected control (not recorded which).

The V and J genes are TRBV7-3 and TRBJ2-5, with 11 bases fitting TRBD2. The CDR3 is 15 residues long. CDR1 and CDR2 (germline): SGHTA, FQGTGA. The V and J ends lost 0 bases and 3 bases, in that order; junction bases with no gene match: 0. CDR3: CASSLTTSGEETQYF. Written as DNA, the CDR3 is TGTGCCAGCAGCTTAACGACTAGCGGGGAAGAGACCCAGTACTTC.

This clonotype was detected ten times or more. The V gene is TRBV4-2, the J gene TRBJ2-5; the match to TRBD2 covers 12 bases. Per the germline V gene, CDR1 is LGHNA and CDR2 is YNFKEQ. The CDR3 sequence is 16 residues long. V was pared by 0 bases and J by 10 bases, with 9 bases of the junction left unmatched. The CDR3: CASSQDATSGSSHQYF. The CDR3 nucleotides read TGTGCCAGCAGCCAAGATGCGACTAGCGGGAGTAGTCACCAGTACTTC.

This clonotype was found many times. This chain links TRBV7-6 with TRBJ1-1; no firm D call. Trimming removed 1 base at V and 6 bases at J, with 9 bases between. This CDR3 spans 13 amino acids. Germline assignment: CDR1 SGHVS and CDR2 FNYEAQ. The CDR3 spells CASSLVATSEAFF. CDR3 nucleotides: TGTGCCAGCAGCTTAGTAGCCACCTCTGAAGCTTTCTTT.

The J gene is TRBJ1-1, the V gene TRBV7-9, with no clear D. The germline V gene has CDR1 SEHNR and CDR2 FQNEAQ (reference sequence). The CDR3 loop spans 14 amino acids. V dropped 1 base and J dropped 3 bases, with 9 bases sitting between them. CDR3 sequence reads: CASSLESVYTEAFF. In nucleotides, the CDR3 is TGTGCCAGCAGCTTAGAGTCGGTGTACACTGAAGCTTTCTTT.

This sequence joins TRBV5-3 and TRBJ2-1; possible D gene TRBD2, 6 bases. TRBV5-3 carries the ORF label, with uncertain function. Between the trimmed V and J ends, which lost 1 base and 5 bases, there was a span of 19 bases. The CDR3 consists of 17 residues. Here the CDR3 reads CARSLIPREVGHNEQFF. As DNA, the CDR3 is TGTGCCAGAAGCTTGATTCCAAGGGAGGTGGGCCACAATGAGCAGTTCTTC.

This clonotype occurred many times. J is TRBJ2-7 and V is TRBV11-2; tentatively, D is TRBD2 (7 bases). This CDR3 is 15 amino acids long. Germline CDR1 SGHAT, CDR2 FQNNGV. V shed 0 bases and J shed 4 bases, with 13 bases lying between them. The CDR3 DNA is TGTGCCAGCAGCTTAGAACGGGGGGCGATGTACGAGCAGTACTTC. Amino acid sequence: CASSLERGAMYEQYF.

As regards this clonotype: Given a much more abundant clone one base away, this may be a read error. This chain uses TRBV29-1 with TRBJ1-2; D perhaps matches TRBD1 (5 bases). Per the germline V gene, CDR1 is SQVTM and CDR2 is ANQGSEA. The CDR3 sequence is 14 residues long. The CDR3 is CSVSRDVTNYGCTF. CDR3 DNA sequence: TGCAGCGTTTCCAGGGATGTTACTAACTATGGCTGCACCTTC.

This clonotype occurred many times. The chain joins TRBV20-1 to TRBJ2-1; the D gene is possibly TRBD2 (6 bases). From germline, CDR1 is DFQATT and CDR2 SNEGSKA (reference sequence). V was shortened by 3 bases and J by 5 bases, with 8 bases between the two germline ends. The CDR3 covers 12 residues. CDR3 amino acids: CSASGRHNEQFF. The CDR3 DNA reads TGCAGTGCTAGCGGGAGACACAATGAGCAGTTCTTC.

The DNA for the CDR3 is TGTGCCAGCAGTCGAGGACAGGGGACCCACGAGCAGTACTTC. Amino acid sequence: CASSRGQGTHEQYF. The V call is TRBV6-5, the J call TRBJ2-7; 9 bases match TRBD1. The CDR3 contains 14 residues. The trim removed 5 bases at V and 5 bases at J, leaving 7 bases unmatched. CDR1 MNHEY and CDR2 SVGAGI come from the germline V gene.

The sample holds many counts of this clonotype. The chain links TRBV6-1 to TRBJ2-1; 7 bases fit TRBD1. With V trimmed by 6 bases and J by 5 bases, 7 bases remained unmatched. The germline V gene encodes CDR1 MNHNS and CDR2 SASEGT. The CDR3 has 14 residues. The CDR3 coding sequence is TGTGCCAGCAGACCGGGACAGAGTAACAATGAGCAGTTCTTC. Translation: CASRPGQSNNEQFF.

This clonotype was observed many times. V gene TRBV18 combines with J gene TRBJ1-2; D uncertain. V was shortened by 3 bases and J by 8 bases, with 13 bases between the two germline ends. The V gene's germline CDR1 is KGHSH and CDR2 LQKENI. The CDR3 is made up of 13 amino acids. CDR3 sequence: CASSPGSLYGYTF. CDR3 nucleotides: TGTGCCAGCTCACCGGGGAGTCTATACGGCTACACCTTC. Drawing the rest from reference TRBV18 and TRBJ1-2, the complete variable domain is NAGVMQNPRHLVRRRGQEARLRCSPMKGHSHVYWYRQLPEEGLKFMVYLQKENIIDESGMPKERFSAEFPKEGPSILRIQQVVRGDSAAYFCASSPGSLYGYTFGSGTRLTVV.

There are many counts of this clonotype. This chain links TRBV7-9 with TRBJ2-5, with D perhaps being TRBD1 or TRBD2 (6 bases each). V lost 5 bases and J 4 bases, leaving 14 bases between the germline ends. The CDR3 is made up of 14 amino acids. CDR1 and CDR2 from the germline V gene are SEHNR and FQNEAQ (reference sequence). This CDR3 is CASSVDRRGETQYF. DNA of the CDR3: TGTGCCAGCAGCGTCGACAGGAGGGGAGAGACCCAGTACTTC.

The chain carries TRBV20-1 and TRBJ2-7, with 13 bases matching TRBD2. The V gene end was trimmed by 0 bases and the J gene end by 3 bases; junction bases not matched to a gene: 8. Germline-derived CDR1 and CDR2 are DFQATT and SNEGSKA (reference sequence). The CDR3 extends over 17 amino acids. The CDR3 loop is CSARDGTSGTPLYEQYF. The CDR3 nucleotides read TGCAGTGCTAGAGACGGGACTAGCGGGACCCCTCTCTACGAGCAGTACTTC.

This clonotype was seen many times. The V and J genes are TRBV2 and TRBJ1-1, with 7 bases identical to TRBD1. The V gene's germline CDR1 is SNHLY and CDR2 FYNNEI. Trimming removed 6 bases from V and 7 bases from J; junction bases left unmatched: 5. The CDR3 runs to 12 residues. This CDR3 is CASRGQKVEAFF. The DNA for the CDR3 is TGTGCCAGCAGGGGACAGAAGGTTGAAGCTTTCTTT.

This clonotype occurred many times. The V gene is TRBV27, the J gene TRBJ2-1; D remains ambiguous. Germline values: CDR1 MNHEY, CDR2 SMNVEV (reference sequence). V was cut by 3 bases and J by 5 bases, with 17 bases left in between. The CDR3 covers 16 residues. Here the CDR3 DNA reads TGTGCCAGCAGTTTGCGGCCAAGGAATGGGCACAATGAGCAGTTCTTC. It encodes CASSLRPRNGHNEQFF.

In this sample, this clonotype turned up a few times. The V call is TRBV28, the J call TRBJ1-2, with 7 bases matching TRBD1. The CDR3 length is 14 residues. With V trimmed by 8 bases and J by 4 bases, 10 bases remained unmatched. Germline assignment: CDR1 MDHEN and CDR2 SYDVKM. CDR3 residues: CASGGQARLYGYTF. CDR3 in DNA: TGTGCCAGCGGAGGACAGGCCCGCCTCTATGGCTACACCTTC.

This clonotype appeared many times. This chain links TRBV7-6 with TRBJ2-1; weak D call: TRBD1 (6 bases). The CDR3 runs 16 residues. Germline values: CDR1 SGHVS, CDR2 FNYEAQ. Trimming pared 2 bases from V and 7 bases from J, leaving 18 bases between. DNA of the CDR3: TGTGCCAGCAGCTTAAATACAGGGATCCTTCCGAATGAGCAGTTCTTC. It encodes CASSLNTGILPNEQFF.

This clonotype occurred many times. The J gene is TRBJ1-5, the V gene TRBV12-3 or TRBV12-4; D is ambiguous. V lost 3 bases, J lost 7 bases, and 16 bases lay in between. The CDR3 is 15 amino acids. The CDR3 protein is CASSFGPPTRQPQHF. The CDR3 coding sequence is TGTGCCAGCAGTTTCGGTCCACCAACGAGGCAGCCCCAGCATTTT.

This clonotype was detected ten times or more. The genes are TRBV7-9 and TRBJ2-2, with a weak D call TRBD2 (5 bases). Per the germline V gene, CDR1 is SEHNR and CDR2 is FQNEAQ (reference sequence). CDR3 size: 12 residues. V was shortened by 6 bases and J by 5 bases, with 7 bases between the two germline ends. This CDR3 reads CASRSGTGELFF. The CDR3 DNA follows: TGTGCCAGCAGATCGGGGACCGGGGAGCTGTTTTTT.

This clonotype was picked up many times. The chain is built from TRBV2 and TRBJ1-2; D is undetermined. The ends were cut back, 2 bases at V and 4 bases at J, with 14 bases in the middle. The germline V gene encodes CDR1 SNHLY and CDR2 FYNNEI. The CDR3 runs 15 residues. This CDR3 reads CASSERPDVTYGYTF. DNA of the CDR3: TGTGCCAGCAGTGAACGGCCAGATGTTACCTATGGCTACACCTTC.

In its sample, this clonotype was seen many times. The CDR3 sequence: CASSPSGRGNTGELFF. CDR3 sequence (DNA): TGTGCCAGCAGCCCTAGCGGGAGGGGGAACACCGGGGAGCTGTTTTTT. J is TRBJ2-2 and V is TRBV7-3; 12 bases fit TRBD2. Germline V CDR1 and CDR2: SGHTA, FQGTGA. With V trimmed by 5 bases and J by 1 base, 2 bases remained unmatched. The CDR3 is made up of 16 amino acids.

The chain employs TRBV4-1 and TRBJ2-5; 9 bases are a match to TRBD2. From germline, CDR1 is MGHRA and CDR2 YSYEKL. The CDR3 length is 17 residues. The junction had 10 bases not matched to a gene; V was cut back by 0 bases and J by 5 bases. CDR3 region: CASSQDRGGGAAETQYF. The CDR3 DNA sequence: TGCGCCAGCAGCCAAGATAGGGGCGGGGGGGCCGCTGAGACCCAGTACTTC.

This clonotype appeared a few times. The V call is TRBV7-8, the J call TRBJ2-7; D gene unclear. Trimming took off 1 base at V and 2 bases at J, with 3 bases between the two ends. The length of the CDR3 is 12 residues. Germline V gene sequence: CDR1 SGHVS, CDR2 FQNEAQ. CDR3: CASSLDPYEQYF. The CDR3 DNA sequence: TGTGCCAGCAGCTTAGACCCCTACGAGCAGTACTTC.

In its sample, this clonotype was seen many times. The V and J genes are TRBV6-6 and TRBJ2-7; the D gene is possibly TRBD2 (5 bases). Deletions cut 5 bases from V and 0 bases from J, with 17 bases between. Germline lookup yields CDR1 MNHNY and CDR2 SVGAGI (reference sequence). The CDR3 runs 16 residues. CDR3: CASSDYGVGSSYEQYF. In DNA form, the CDR3 reads TGTGCCAGCAGTGACTACGGGGTTGGGAGCTCCTACGAGCAGTACTTC.

The table lists this clonotype with many counts. V is TRBV19 and J is TRBJ1-5; weak D call: TRBD1 (6 bases). This CDR3 is 15 amino acids long. V was shortened by 6 bases and J by 2 bases, with 14 bases between the two germline ends. Germline V gene data show CDR1 as LNHDA and CDR2 as SQIVND (reference sequence). This CDR3 is CASRDSPYRNQPQHF. The DNA for the CDR3 is TGTGCCAGTAGGGACAGTCCATACCGCAATCAGCCCCAGCATTTT.